The next 27 T cell receptor beta chains were all read from a single sample in a study of T cells after yellow fever vaccination. A single record per CDR3 protein comes from TCRdb applying MiXCR to the 5' RACE reads. The data contain a few hundred thousand distinct CDR3 sequences, under 9% of them singletons. Specimen: CD4+ T cells sorted from PBMCs, collected 5 days after the yellow fever booster vaccination. These receptors were taken from a man between 18 and 35 years old who received the YFV17D yellow fever vaccine.

The CDR3: CASSLLAYYEQYF. In DNA form, the CDR3 reads TGTGCCAGCAGTTTATTGGCCTACTACGAGCAGTACTTC. The chain carries TRBV28 and TRBJ2-7; D gene unclear. The ends were cut back, 1 base at V and 3 bases at J, with 7 bases in the middle. The germline CDR1 and CDR2 sequences are MDHEN and SYDVKM. The CDR3 loop spans 13 amino acids.

This clonotype was seen repeatedly, ten times or more. The CDR3 bases are TGTGCCAGCAGCTTAGTGGGTCGGAACACCGGGGAGCTGTTTTTT. Its protein product is CASSLVGRNTGELFF. The chain carries TRBV13 and TRBJ2-2; unclear D gene. Trimming pared 1 base from V and 1 base from J, leaving 7 bases between. In germline, CDR1 is PRHDT, CDR2 FYEKMQ (reference sequence). The CDR3 runs 15 residues.

The chain links TRBV7-8 to TRBJ2-6; D gene ambiguous. Germline V lookup: CDR1 SGHVS, CDR2 FQNEAQ. The V end was cut by 8 bases, the J end by 2 bases, with 13 bases between. The CDR3 length is 15 residues. CDR3 region: CASDRGGPGANVLTF. DNA of the CDR3: TGTGCCAGCGATCGAGGTGGTCCTGGGGCCAACGTCCTGACTTTC.

This clonotype was observed a few times. The gene calls are TRBV9 and TRBJ2-5; 15 bases fit TRBD2. The ends lost 7 bases at V and 5 bases at J; junction bases unmatched: 9. Germline lookup yields CDR1 SGDLS and CDR2 YYNGEE. The CDR3 totals 16 residues. Here the CDR3 DNA reads TGTGCCAGCCACCCTGGGACTAGCGGGGGGCCGGAGACCCAGTACTTC. Translated, it gives CASHPGTSGGPETQYF.

Ten or more counts support this clonotype. J is TRBJ2-1 and V is TRBV27, with unresolved D. V shed 6 bases and J shed 6 bases, with 18 bases lying between them. This CDR3 comprises 15 residues. The germline gives CDR1 MNHEY, CDR2 SMNVEV (reference sequence). In DNA, the CDR3 is TGTGCCAGCAGCACCCGATTCCTCTGGGGCAATGAGCAGTTCTTC. Protein: CASSTRFLWGNEQFF.

In its sample, this clonotype was seen once. The V and J genes are TRBV7-2 and TRBJ1-4, with D maybe TRBD1 (5 bases). Germline loops: CDR1 SGHTA, CDR2 FQGNSA. Trimming removed 2 bases at V and 8 bases at J, with 21 bases between. This CDR3 has 17 residues. DNA for the CDR3: TGTGCCAGCAGCTTATTAGCTCCGTCGGTATCAGGGGAAAAACTGTTTTTT. It encodes CASSLLAPSVSGEKLFF.

The V gene is TRBV7-8, the J gene TRBJ2-2; 10 bases map to TRBD2. CDR1 and CDR2 (germline): SGHVS, FQNEAQ. The V segment lost 6 bases and the J segment 4 bases; nucleotides outside the gene matches: 8. The CDR3 is made up of 16 amino acids. As DNA, the CDR3 is TGTGCCAGCAGTATAATAGCGGGGGGAATCACCGGGGAGCTGTTTTTT. This codes for CASSIIAGGITGELFF.

V usage is TRBV7-9 and J usage is TRBJ2-7, with D hard to call. Deletions cut 5 bases from V and 5 bases from J, with 7 bases between. The CDR3 totals 11 residues. Germline V gene sequence: CDR1 SEHNR, CDR2 FQNEAQ (reference sequence). The CDR3 nucleotides read TGTGCCAGCAGCCCCGGAAACGAGCAGTACTTC. This translates into CASSPGNEQYF.

V is TRBV25-1 and J is TRBJ2-3; TRBD1 agrees at 9 bases. The CDR3 length is 16 residues. Trimming removed 1 base from V and 4 bases from J; junction bases left unmatched: 6. The germline V gene encodes CDR1 MGHDK and CDR2 SYGVNS. CDR3 in DNA: TGTGCCAGCAGTGAATCCGAGGACAGGGGCGCAGATACGCAGTATTTT. Protein: CASSESEDRGADTQYF.

Only a few counts were recorded for this clonotype. V gene TRBV14 combines with J gene TRBJ1-1; D is unclear. The CDR3 consists of 11 residues. Trimming stripped 10 bases from V and 1 base from J, with 7 bases between. Germline CDR1 is SGHDN and CDR2 is FVKESK. CDR3 sequence (DNA): TGTGCCACCGGGAAGAACACTGAAGCTTTCTTT. Translating it yields CATGKNTEAFF.

The chain employs TRBV7-2 and TRBJ2-7, with D possibly being TRBD1 (5 bases). Trimming removed 2 bases at V and 2 bases at J, with 10 bases between. Germline lookup yields CDR1 SGHTA and CDR2 FQGNSA. This CDR3 contains 14 residues. The CDR3 is CASSLSRDAYEQYF. The CDR3 DNA follows: TGTGCCAGCAGCTTATCCAGGGATGCCTACGAGCAGTACTTC.

The gene calls are TRBV18 and TRBJ2-5; 8 nucleotides agree with TRBD2. Germline trimming cut 6 bases from V and 4 bases from J; bases unmatched to any gene: 10. CDR1 KGHSH and CDR2 LQKENI come from the germline V gene. The CDR3 extends over 15 amino acids. The DNA of the CDR3 is TGTGCCAGCTCCCCCAGGCGGGGGGATGGAGAGACCCAGTACTTC. Its protein product is CASSPRRGDGETQYF.

There are many counts of this clonotype. The CDR3 nucleotides are TGCGCCAGCAGCCGGGATGCCAATGAAAAACTGTTTTTT. Translating it yields CASSRDANEKLFF. The rearrangement joins TRBV5-1 to TRBJ1-4; D call uncertain. Germline V gene lookup returns CDR1 SGHRS and CDR2 YFSETQ. The CDR3 is 13 residues long. Trimming took off 4 bases at V and 5 bases at J, with 9 bases between the two ends.

There are many counts of this clonotype. The chain has TRBV20-1 and TRBJ2-5, with D perhaps matching TRBD2 (6 bases). CDR1 and CDR2 from the germline V gene are DFQATT and SNEGSKA (reference sequence). The CDR3 runs 14 residues. Trimming stripped 6 bases from V and 5 bases from J, with 19 bases between. In DNA form, the CDR3 reads TGCAGTGCCACACGACTAGAGGGGACGGAGACCCAGTACTTC. Translating it yields CSATRLEGTETQYF.

The sample holds many counts of this clonotype. The chain is built from TRBV25-1 and TRBJ1-2, with D hard to call. The germline gives CDR1 MGHDK, CDR2 SYGVNS. V lost 1 base, J lost 4 bases, and 4 bases lay in between. The CDR3 has 12 amino acids. CDR3 protein: CASSEFPYGYTF. The CDR3 DNA follows: TGTGCCAGCAGTGAATTCCCCTATGGCTACACCTTC.

This chain connects TRBV6-5 to TRBJ1-5, with 9 bases aligning to TRBD1. There are 16 residues in the CDR3. V shed 6 bases, J shed 0 bases, and the junction held 6 bases outside the gene matches. Germline V gives CDR1 MNHEY, CDR2 SVGAGI. CDR3 sequence reads: CASRRRQGGSNQPQHF. The CDR3 nucleotides are TGTGCCAGCAGGCGCCGACAGGGGGGTAGCAATCAGCCCCAGCATTTT.

V is TRBV7-2 and J is TRBJ1-6; D is ambiguous. Germline CDR1 SGHTA, CDR2 FQGNSA. With 5 bases removed from V and 9 bases from J, the gap between germline ends came to 5 bases. This CDR3 is 11 amino acids long. The DNA for the CDR3 is TGTGCCAGCAGCAAGGGTTCACCCCTCCACTTT. Its translation: CASSKGSPLHF.

The table lists this clonotype with a few counts. This chain links TRBV6-6 with TRBJ2-1; 12 bases match TRBD2. Germline loops: CDR1 MNHNY, CDR2 SVGAGI (reference sequence). CDR3 size: 16 residues. The V and J ends lost 6 bases and 7 bases, in that order; junction bases with no gene match: 10. The CDR3 DNA reads TGTGCCAGCAGCCCTTCTAGCGGGGGGGCCCATAATGAGCAGTTCTTC. The encoded protein is CASSPSSGGAHNEQFF.

There are a few counts of this clonotype. This chain links TRBV28 with TRBJ1-1; no clear D gene. This CDR3 comprises 14 residues. In germline, CDR1 is MDHEN, CDR2 SYDVKM. Trimming removed 3 bases from V and 0 bases from J, with 8 bases in between. The CDR3: CASSLGSMNTEAFF. CDR3 nucleotides: TGTGCCAGCAGTTTGGGCAGTATGAACACTGAAGCTTTCTTT.

In DNA form, the CDR3 reads TGTGCCAGCAGCCACCCAGCCGGGACAGTGAACACTGAAGCTTTCTTT. Translation: CASSHPAGTVNTEAFF. The chain uses TRBV4-2 and TRBJ1-1, with TRBD1 matching over 7 bases. V dropped 3 bases and J dropped 0; count of bases not matched to a gene: 7. The CDR3 loop spans 16 amino acids. The germline gives CDR1 LGHNA, CDR2 YNFKEQ.

This clonotype has only a few counts. The chain joins TRBV20-1 to TRBJ2-3, with 12 positions matching TRBD2. This CDR3 contains 16 residues. Germline lookup yields CDR1 DFQATT and CDR2 SNEGSKA (reference sequence). V was clipped by 6 bases and J by 2 bases; unmatched bases: 9. This CDR3 is CSARSSGGAATDTQYF. As DNA, the CDR3 is TGCAGTGCGCGTTCTAGCGGGGGGGCGGCCACAGATACGCAGTATTTT.

This clonotype occurred many times. An end of the junction does not agree with germline; a read error may underlie this. The rearrangement links TRBV7-7 to TRBJ2-1; D may match TRBD1 or TRBD2 (5 bases each). Germline V lookup: CDR1 SSHAT, CDR2 FNYEAQ (reference sequence). The length of the CDR3 is 13 residues. The CDR3 region is CASSPGTVNEQFF. CDR3 sequence (DNA): TGTGCTAGCAGCCCGGGGACGGTCAATGAGCAGTTCTTC.

There are a few counts of this clonotype. The chain recombines TRBV4-1 with TRBJ1-2, with 7 nucleotides matching TRBD1. This CDR3 region has 13 residues. CDR1 is MGHRA, CDR2 YSYEKL, per germline. The ends lost 4 bases at V and 8 bases at J; junction bases unmatched: 7. The CDR3 loop reads CASSRRGGLGYTF. As DNA, the CDR3 is TGCGCCAGCAGCCGTCGAGGGGGCCTCGGCTACACCTTC.

The rearrangement uses TRBV5-1 and TRBJ1-3, with 10 positions matching TRBD1. CDR1 SGHRS and CDR2 YFSETQ come from the germline V gene. V shed 0 bases and J 0 bases; nucleotides not matched to a gene: 12. This CDR3 has 20 amino acids. CDR3 in DNA: TGCGCCAGCAGCTTGGATTTCGGGGACAGGGGCACTCACTCTGGAAACACCATATATTTT. Protein: CASSLDFGDRGTHSGNTIYF. Variable domain in full (rest from reference TRBV5-1 and TRBJ1-3): KAGVTQTPRYLIKTRGQQVTLSCSPISGHRSVSWYQQTPGQGLQFLFEYFSETQRNKGNFPGRFSGRQFSNSRSEMNVSTLELGDSALYLCASSLDFGDRGTHSGNTIYFGEGSWLTVV.

This clonotype has a count of ten or more. This chain joins TRBV10-3 and TRBJ1-2, with TRBD1 matching over 8 bases. Looked up from germline, CDR1 is ENHRY and CDR2 is SYGVKD. The CDR3 consists of 12 residues. Trimming at V came to 8 bases and at J to 6 bases, leaving 5 bases not matched to a gene. The CDR3 DNA is TGTGCCATCCCGGGACAGGCAAATGGCTACACCTTC. Translated, it gives CAIPGQANGYTF.

The chain is built from TRBV4-3 and TRBJ1-1, with 7 bases aligning to TRBD1. CDR3 size: 15 residues. V was pared by 0 bases and J by 4 bases, with 5 bases of the junction left unmatched. The germline V gene has CDR1 LGHNA and CDR2 YSLEER. CDR3 DNA: TGCGCCAGCAGCCAAGATCGGCACAGGGGCACTGAAGCTTTCTTT. Translated: CASSQDRHRGTEAFF.

This chain uses TRBV5-6 with TRBJ1-1; no clear D. Germline V gives CDR1 SGHDT, CDR2 YYEEEE. The ends were cut back, 0 bases at V and 7 bases at J, with 22 bases in the middle. This CDR3 has 17 residues. CDR3 nucleotides: TGTGCCAGCAGCTTGGAGGCAGGAACTGGGGTTGAAAGTGAAGCTTTCTTT. Amino acids: CASSLEAGTGVESEAFF.